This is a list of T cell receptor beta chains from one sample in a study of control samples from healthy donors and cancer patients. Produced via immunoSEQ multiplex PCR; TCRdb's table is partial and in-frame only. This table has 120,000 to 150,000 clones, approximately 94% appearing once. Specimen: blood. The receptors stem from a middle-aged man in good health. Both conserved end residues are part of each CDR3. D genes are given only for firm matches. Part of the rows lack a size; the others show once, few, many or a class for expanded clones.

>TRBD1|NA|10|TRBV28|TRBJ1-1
CASRGQGTFF
TGTGCCAGCAGGGGACAGGGAACTTTCTTT
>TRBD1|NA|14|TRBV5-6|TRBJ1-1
CASSLGGQGSEAFF
TGTGCCAGCAGCCTCGGGGGACAGGGATCTGAAGCTTTCTTT
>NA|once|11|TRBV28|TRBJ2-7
CASREQTEQYF
TGTGCCAGCAGGGAACAGACAGAGCAGTACTTC
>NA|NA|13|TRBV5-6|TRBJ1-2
CASSLVGLYGYTF
TGTGCCAGCAGCCTTGTTGGACTCTACGGCTACACCTTC
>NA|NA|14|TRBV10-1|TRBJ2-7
CASSEGGISHEQYF
TGCGCCAGCAGTGAAGGAGGGATATCCCACGAGCAGTACTTC
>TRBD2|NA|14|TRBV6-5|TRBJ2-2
CASTTSPNTGELFF
TGTGCCAGCACGACTAGCCCAAACACCGGGGAGCTGTTTTTT
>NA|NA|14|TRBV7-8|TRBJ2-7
CASSANRESYEQYF
TGTGCCAGCAGCGCCAACAGGGAGTCCTACGAGCAGTACTTC
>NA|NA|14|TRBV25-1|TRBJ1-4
CASSAPLGSGKLFF
TGTGCCAGCAGTGCGCCCCTCGGTTCGGGAAAACTGTTTTTT
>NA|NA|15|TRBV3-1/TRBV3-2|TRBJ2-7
CASSPPGTLSYEQYF
TGTGCCAGCAGCCCCCCCGGGACACTCTCCTACGAGCAGTACTTC
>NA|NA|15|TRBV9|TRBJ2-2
CASSVEGLGTGELFF
TGTGCCAGCAGCGTAGAAGGGTTGGGGACCGGGGAGCTGTTTTTT
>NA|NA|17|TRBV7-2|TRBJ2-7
CASSLDLGGFKSYEQYF
TGTGCCAGCAGCTTAGACCTTGGAGGGTTTAAGTCCTACGAGCAGTACTTC
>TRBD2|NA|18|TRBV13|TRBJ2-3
CASSGPESGREGTDTQYF
TGTGCCAGCAGCGGGCCAGAAAGCGGGAGGGAGGGGACAGATACGCAGTATTTT
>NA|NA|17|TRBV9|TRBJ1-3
CASSDRTPGFSGNTIYF
TGTGCCAGCAGCGACAGGACACCGGGGTTCTCTGGAAACACCATATATTTT
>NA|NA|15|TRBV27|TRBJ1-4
CASSFRGSTNEKLFF
TGTGCCAGCAGTTTCAGGGGATCAACTAATGAAAAACTGTTTTTT
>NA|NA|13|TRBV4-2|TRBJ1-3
CASSQGPGNTIYF
TGTGCCAGCAGCCAAGGTCCCGGAAACACCATATATTTT
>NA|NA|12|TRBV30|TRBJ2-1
CAWSPLYNEQFF
TGTGCCTGGAGCCCCCTCTACAATGAGCAGTTCTTC
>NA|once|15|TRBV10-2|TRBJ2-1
CASSESNRAYNEQFF
TGCGCCAGCAGTGAGTCGAACAGGGCCTACAATGAGCAGTTCTTC
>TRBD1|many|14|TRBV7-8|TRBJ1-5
CASSPGQGNQPQHF
TGTGCCAGCAGCCCGGGACAGGGCAATCAGCCCCAGCATTTT
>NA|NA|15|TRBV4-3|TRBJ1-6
CASSQEGKSDSPLHF
TGCGCCAGCAGCCAAGAAGGAAAATCAGATTCACCCCTCCACTTT
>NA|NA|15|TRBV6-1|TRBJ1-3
CASSVALTSGNTIYF
TGTGCCAGCAGTGTAGCGCTGACCTCTGGAAACACCATATATTTT
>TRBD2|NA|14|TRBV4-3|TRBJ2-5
CASSQVSSGETQYF
TGCGCCAGCAGCCAAGTGTCTAGCGGGGAGACCCAGTACTTC
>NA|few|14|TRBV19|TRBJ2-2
CASSMGQNTGELFF
TGTGCCAGTAGTATGGGACAAAACACCGGGGAGCTGTTTTTT
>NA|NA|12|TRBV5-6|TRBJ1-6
CASSFGDSPLHF
TGTGCCAGCAGCTTTGGGGACTCACCCCTCCACTTT
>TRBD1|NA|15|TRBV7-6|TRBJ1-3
CASSVTGVSGNTIYF
TGTGCCAGCAGCGTTACAGGGGTCTCTGGAAACACCATATATTTT
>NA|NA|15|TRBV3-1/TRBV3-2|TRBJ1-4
CASSQDGTENEKLFF
TGTGCCAGCAGCCAAGACGGGACGGAGAATGAAAAACTGTTTTTT
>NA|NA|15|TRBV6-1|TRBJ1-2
CASSDPGNRDVGYTF
TGTGCCAGCAGTGACCCCGGGAACAGGGATGTAGGCTACACCTTC
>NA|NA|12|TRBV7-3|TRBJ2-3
CASSSDRDTQYF
TGTGCCAGCAGCTCAGACAGAGATACGCAGTATTTT
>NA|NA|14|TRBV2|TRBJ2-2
CAGNDRLDTGELFF
TGTGCCGGAAACGACCGTCTGGACACCGGGGAGCTGTTTTTT
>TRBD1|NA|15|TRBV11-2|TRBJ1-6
CASRKPGQANSPLHF
TGTGCCAGCAGGAAACCGGGACAGGCTAATTCACCCCTCCACTTT
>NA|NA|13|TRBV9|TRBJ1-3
CASSARDSLTIYF
TGTGCCAGCAGCGCCCGGGACTCCCTAACCATATATTTT
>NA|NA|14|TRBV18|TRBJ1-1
CASSPLTGYTEAFF
TGTGCCAGCTCACCACTTACAGGGTACACTGAAGCTTTCTTT
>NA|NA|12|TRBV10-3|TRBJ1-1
CAIRGEGTEAFF
TGTGCCATCAGGGGGGAAGGCACTGAAGCTTTCTTT
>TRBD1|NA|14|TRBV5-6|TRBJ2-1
CASSPGQVYNEQFF
TGTGCCAGCAGCCCCGGACAGGTGTACAATGAGCAGTTCTTC
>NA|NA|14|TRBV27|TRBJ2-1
CASSFIDGYNEQFF
TGTGCCAGCAGTTTCATCGACGGATACAATGAGCAGTTCTTC
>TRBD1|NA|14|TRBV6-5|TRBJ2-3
CASTDRINPDTQYF
TGTGCCAGCACGGACAGGATAAACCCAGATACGCAGTATTTT
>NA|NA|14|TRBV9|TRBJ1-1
CASSVGGMNTEAFF
TGTGCCAGCAGCGTAGGAGGAATGAACACTGAAGCTTTCTTT
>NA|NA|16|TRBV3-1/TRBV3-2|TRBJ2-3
CASSQGGAGVADTQYF
TGTGCCAGCAGCCAAGGGGGGGCTGGAGTCGCAGATACGCAGTATTTT
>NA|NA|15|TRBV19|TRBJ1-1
CASRNRAGESREGFF
TGTGCCAGTAGAAATAGGGCAGGGGAAAGTAGAGAAGGTTTCTTT
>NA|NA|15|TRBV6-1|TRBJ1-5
CASSERGSSNQPQHF
TGTGCCAGCAGTGAACGAGGGTCTAGCAATCAGCCCCAGCATTTT
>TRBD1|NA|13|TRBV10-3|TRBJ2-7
CAIGGQGNWEQYF
TGTGCCATCGGGGGACAGGGGAATTGGGAGCAGTACTTC
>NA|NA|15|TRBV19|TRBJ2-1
CASSIGSSSYNEQFF
TGTGCCAGTAGTATAGGAAGTAGCTCCTACAATGAGCAGTTCTTC
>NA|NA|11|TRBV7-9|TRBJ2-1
CASSLNNEQFF
TGTGCCAGCAGCTTGAACAATGAGCAGTTCTTC
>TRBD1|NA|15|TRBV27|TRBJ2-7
CASSSTGAGLYEQYF
TGTGCCAGCAGTTCTACAGGGGCCGGTCTCTACGAGCAGTACTTC